This T cell receptor beta chain was found in a study of CD8+ T cells in alopecia areata. Study in general: Each day, treated patients took oral tofacitinib twice, at 5 to 10 mg per dose.

V lost 1 base, J lost 5 bases, and 6 bases lay in between. In germline, CDR1 is MNHNS, CDR2 SASEGT. This CDR3 contains 13 residues. Sequencing used cDNA as its template, made by extracting RNA and reverse transcribing it. The table came from immunoSEQ multiplex PCR; TCRdb's copy has only in-frame clones and leaves some out. The table shows approximately 140,000 clones, with 86% occurring only once. Treatment: oral pan-JAK inhibitor, 5-10 mg twice daily. Alopecia areata patients provided lesional scalp punch biopsies and peripheral blood. The origin of this receptor is a human donor with alopecia areata. V gene TRBV6-1 combines with J gene TRBJ2-1; the D gene is possibly TRBD2 (5 bases). Source: CD8+ T cells sorted from blood, taken at week 4, from a patient treated with tofacitinib. Written as DNA, the CDR3 is TGTGCCAGCAGTGAAGGGGGAGACAATGAGCAGTTCTTC. This codes for CASSEGGDNEQFF.